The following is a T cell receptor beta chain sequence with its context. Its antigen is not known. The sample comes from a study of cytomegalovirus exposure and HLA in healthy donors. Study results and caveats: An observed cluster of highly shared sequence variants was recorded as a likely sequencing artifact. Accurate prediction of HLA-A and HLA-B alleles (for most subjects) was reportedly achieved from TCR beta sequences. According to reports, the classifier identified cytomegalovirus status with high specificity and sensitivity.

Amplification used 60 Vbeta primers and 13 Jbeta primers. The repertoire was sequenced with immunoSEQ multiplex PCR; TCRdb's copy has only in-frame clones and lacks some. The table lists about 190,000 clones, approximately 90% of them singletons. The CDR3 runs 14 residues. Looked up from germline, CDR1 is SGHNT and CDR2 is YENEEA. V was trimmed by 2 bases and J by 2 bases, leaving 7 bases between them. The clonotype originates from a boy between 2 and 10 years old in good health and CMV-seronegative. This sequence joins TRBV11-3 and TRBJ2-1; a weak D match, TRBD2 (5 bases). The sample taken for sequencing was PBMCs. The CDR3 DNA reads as TGTGCCAGCAGCTTAAGGGAGACCTACAATGAGCAGTTCTTC. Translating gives CASSLRETYNEQFF.